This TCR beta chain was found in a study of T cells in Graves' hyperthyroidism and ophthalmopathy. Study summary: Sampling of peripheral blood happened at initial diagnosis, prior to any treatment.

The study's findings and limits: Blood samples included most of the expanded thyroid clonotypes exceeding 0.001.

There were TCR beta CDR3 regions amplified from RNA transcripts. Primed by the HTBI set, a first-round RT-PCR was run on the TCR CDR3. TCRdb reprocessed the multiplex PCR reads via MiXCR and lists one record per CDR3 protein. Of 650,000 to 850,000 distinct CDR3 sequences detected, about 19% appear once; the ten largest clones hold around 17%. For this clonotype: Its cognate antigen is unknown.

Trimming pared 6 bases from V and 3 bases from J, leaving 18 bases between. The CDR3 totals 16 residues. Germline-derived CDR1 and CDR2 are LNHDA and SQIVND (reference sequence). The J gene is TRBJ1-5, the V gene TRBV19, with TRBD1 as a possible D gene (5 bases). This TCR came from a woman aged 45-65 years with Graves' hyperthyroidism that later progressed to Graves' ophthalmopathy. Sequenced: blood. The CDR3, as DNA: TGTGCCAGTAGCTTCGACCAGGGATTAAACAATCAGCCCCAGCATTTT. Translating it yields CASSFDQGLNNQPQHF.